This T cell receptor beta chain was recorded in a study of breast tumors, draining lymph nodes, adjacent tissues. The lymph nodes were axillary draining lymph nodes from breast cancer patients. TCRdb called the multiplex PCR reads again in MiXCR, with one record for every CDR3 protein. The sample contains 150,000 or so distinct CDR3 sequences, around 35% of which appear only once. CDR3 length: 11 amino acids. V dropped 8 bases and J dropped 4; count of bases not matched to a gene: 1. Germline V gene data show CDR1 as MNHEY and CDR2 as SVGEGT. Study-wide findings and caveats: Tumors had less TCR diversity than lymph nodes, more than nontumor tissue.

This clonotype was counted many times. Its antigen is unknown. The V call is TRBV6-2 or TRBV6-3, the J call TRBJ2-7, with 8 bases matching TRBD2. Sequenced sample: axillary lymph node tissue. This TCR derives from a female donor with breast cancer. Some clones in this sample may be carry-over from other donors' samples. The CDR3 reads CASGLAYEQYF. CDR3 coding DNA: TGTGCCAGCGGACTAGCTTACGAGCAGTACTTC.